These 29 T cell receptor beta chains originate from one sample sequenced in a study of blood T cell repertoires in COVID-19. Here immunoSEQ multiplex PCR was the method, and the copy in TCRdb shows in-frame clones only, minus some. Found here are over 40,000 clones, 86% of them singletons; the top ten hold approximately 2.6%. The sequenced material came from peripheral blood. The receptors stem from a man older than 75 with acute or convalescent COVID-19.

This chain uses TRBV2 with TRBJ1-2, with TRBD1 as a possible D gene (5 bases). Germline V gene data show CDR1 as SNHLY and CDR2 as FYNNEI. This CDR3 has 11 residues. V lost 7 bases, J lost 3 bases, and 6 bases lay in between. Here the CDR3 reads CASTRDYGYTF. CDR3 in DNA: TGTGCCAGCACCAGGGACTATGGCTACACCTTC.

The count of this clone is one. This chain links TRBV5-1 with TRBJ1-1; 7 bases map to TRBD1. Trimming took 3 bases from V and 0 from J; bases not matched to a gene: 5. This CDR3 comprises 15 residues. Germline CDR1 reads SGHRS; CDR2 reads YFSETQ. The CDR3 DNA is TGCGCCAGCAGCTCCCCGGGACAGATGAACACTGAAGCTTTCTTT. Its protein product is CASSSPGQMNTEAFF.

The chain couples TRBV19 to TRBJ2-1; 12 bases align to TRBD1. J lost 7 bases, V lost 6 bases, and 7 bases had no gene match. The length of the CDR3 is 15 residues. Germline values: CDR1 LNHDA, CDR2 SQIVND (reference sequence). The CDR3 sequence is CASSQGDRGQNEQFF. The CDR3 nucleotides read TGTGCCAGTAGCCAGGGGGACAGGGGGCAAAATGAGCAGTTCTTC.

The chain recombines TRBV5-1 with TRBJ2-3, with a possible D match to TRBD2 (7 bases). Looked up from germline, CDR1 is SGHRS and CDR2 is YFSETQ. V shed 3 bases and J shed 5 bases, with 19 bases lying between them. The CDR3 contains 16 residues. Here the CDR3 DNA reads TGCGCCAGCAGCTCCATTAGGGGGGGCCGTGAAGATACGCAGTATTTT. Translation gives CASSSIRGGREDTQYF.

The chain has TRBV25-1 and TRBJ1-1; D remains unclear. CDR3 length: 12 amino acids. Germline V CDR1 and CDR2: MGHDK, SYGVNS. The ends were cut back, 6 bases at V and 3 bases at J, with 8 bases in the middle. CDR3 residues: CASRVSYTEAFF. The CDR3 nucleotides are TGTGCCAGCAGGGTGAGTTACACTGAAGCTTTCTTT.

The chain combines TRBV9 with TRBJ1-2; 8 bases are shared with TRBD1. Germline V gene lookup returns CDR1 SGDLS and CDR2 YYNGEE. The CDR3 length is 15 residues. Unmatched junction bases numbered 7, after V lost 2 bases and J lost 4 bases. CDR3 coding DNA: TGTGCCAGCAGCGTCACAGGGGGTAGTAGCTATGGCTACACCTTC. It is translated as CASSVTGGSSYGYTF.

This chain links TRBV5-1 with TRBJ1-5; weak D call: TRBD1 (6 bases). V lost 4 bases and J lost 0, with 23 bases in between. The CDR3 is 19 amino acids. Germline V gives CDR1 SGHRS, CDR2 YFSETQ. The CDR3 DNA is TGCGCCAGCAGCCCTGGCCCACAGGGTGGAAGTTATAGCAATCAGCCCCAGCATTTT. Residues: CASSPGPQGGSYSNQPQHF.

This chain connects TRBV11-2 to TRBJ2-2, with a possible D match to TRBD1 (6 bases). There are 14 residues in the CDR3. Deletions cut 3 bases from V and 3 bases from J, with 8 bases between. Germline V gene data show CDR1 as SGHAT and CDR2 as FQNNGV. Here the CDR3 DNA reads TGTGCCAGCAGCTTGACAGGCTACACCGGGGAGCTGTTTTTT. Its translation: CASSLTGYTGELFF.

The CDR3 sequence: CASSPPVGGSSYNEQFF. CDR3 DNA: TGTGCCAGCTCACCACCCGTCGGGGGGTCCTCCTACAATGAGCAGTTCTTC. The chain links TRBV18 to TRBJ2-1, with 7 bases identical to TRBD2. V was clipped by 0 bases and J by 0 bases; unmatched bases: 5. CDR3 length equals 17 residues. Germline lookup yields CDR1 KGHSH and CDR2 LQKENI.

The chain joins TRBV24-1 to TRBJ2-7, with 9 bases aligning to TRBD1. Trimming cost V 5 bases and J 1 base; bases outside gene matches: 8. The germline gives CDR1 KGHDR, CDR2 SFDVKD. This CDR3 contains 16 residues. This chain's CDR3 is CATSAAPGQGSYEQYF. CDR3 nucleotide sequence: TGTGCCACCAGTGCCGCCCCGGGACAGGGTTCCTACGAGCAGTACTTC.

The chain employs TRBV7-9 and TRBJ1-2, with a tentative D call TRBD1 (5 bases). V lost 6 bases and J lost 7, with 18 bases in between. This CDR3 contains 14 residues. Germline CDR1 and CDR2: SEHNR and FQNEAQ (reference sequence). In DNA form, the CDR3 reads TGTGCCAGCAGACCAGACAGTCTGCTTTCTGGCTACACCTTC. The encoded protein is CASRPDSLLSGYTF.

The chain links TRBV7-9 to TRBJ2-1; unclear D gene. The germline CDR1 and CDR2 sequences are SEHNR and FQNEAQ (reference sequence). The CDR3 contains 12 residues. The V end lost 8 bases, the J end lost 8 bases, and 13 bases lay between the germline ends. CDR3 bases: TGTGCCAGCGCCCTCCAGCGCGATGAGCAGTTCTTC. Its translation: CASALQRDEQFF. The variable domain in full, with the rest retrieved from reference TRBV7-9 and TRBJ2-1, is DTGVSQNPRHKITKRGQNVTFRCDPISEHNRLYWYRQTLGQGPEFLTYFQNEAQLEKSRLLSDRFSAERPKGSFSTLEIQRTEQGDSAMYLCASALQRDEQFFGPGTRLTVL.

DNA of the CDR3: TGCGCCAGCAGCTCAGTCACAGGGGGAAACACCATATATTTT. This encodes CASSSVTGGNTIYF. V is TRBV5-1 and J is TRBJ1-3; a weak D match, TRBD1 (6 bases). V lost 3 bases and J 4 bases, leaving 11 bases between the germline ends. The V gene's germline CDR1 is SGHRS and CDR2 YFSETQ. This CDR3 has 14 residues. The whole variable domain, remainder taken from reference TRBV5-1 and TRBJ1-3, is KAGVTQTPRYLIKTRGQQVTLSCSPISGHRSVSWYQQTPGQGLQFLFEYFSETQRNKGNFPGRFSGRQFSNSRSEMNVSTLELGDSALYLCASSSVTGGNTIYFGEGSWLTVV.

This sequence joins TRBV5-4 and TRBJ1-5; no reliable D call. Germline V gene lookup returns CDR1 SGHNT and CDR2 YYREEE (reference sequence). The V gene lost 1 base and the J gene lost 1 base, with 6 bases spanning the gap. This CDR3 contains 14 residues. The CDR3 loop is CASSLRESNQPQHF. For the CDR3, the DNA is TGTGCCAGCAGCTTGAGGGAGAGCAATCAGCCCCAGCATTTT.

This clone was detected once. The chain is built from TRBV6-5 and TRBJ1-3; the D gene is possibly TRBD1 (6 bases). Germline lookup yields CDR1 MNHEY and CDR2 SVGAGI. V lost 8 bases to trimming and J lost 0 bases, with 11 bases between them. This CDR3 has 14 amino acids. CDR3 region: CASGDTNSGNTIYF. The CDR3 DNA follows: TGTGCCAGCGGGGACACAAACTCTGGAAACACCATATATTTT.

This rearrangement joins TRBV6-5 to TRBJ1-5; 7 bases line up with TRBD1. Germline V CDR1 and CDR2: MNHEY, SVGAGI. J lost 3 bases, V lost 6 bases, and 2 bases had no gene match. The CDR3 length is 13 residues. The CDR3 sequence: CASSDRVNQPQHF. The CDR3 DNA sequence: TGTGCCAGCAGCGACAGGGTCAATCAGCCCCAGCATTTT.

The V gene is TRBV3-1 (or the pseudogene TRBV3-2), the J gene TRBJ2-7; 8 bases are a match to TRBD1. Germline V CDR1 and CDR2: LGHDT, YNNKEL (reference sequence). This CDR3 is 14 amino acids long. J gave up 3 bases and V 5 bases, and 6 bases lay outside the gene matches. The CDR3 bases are TGTGCCAGCAGCTCAACAGGGGGAGGCTACGAGCAGTACTTC. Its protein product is CASSSTGGGYEQYF.

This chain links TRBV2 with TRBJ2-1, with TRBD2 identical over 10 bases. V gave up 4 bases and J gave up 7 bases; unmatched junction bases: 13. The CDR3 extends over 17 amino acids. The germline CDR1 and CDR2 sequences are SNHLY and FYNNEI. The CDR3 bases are TGTGCCAGCAGTGGACTTCATAGCGGGGGGAGGAGGAATGAGCAGTTCTTC. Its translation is CASSGLHSGGRRNEQFF. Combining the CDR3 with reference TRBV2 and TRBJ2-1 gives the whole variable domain EPEVTQTPSHQVTQMGQEVILRCVPISNHLYFYWYRQILGQKVEFLVSFYNNEISEKSEIFDDQFSVERPDGSNFTLKIRSTKLEDSAMYFCASSGLHSGGRRNEQFFGPGTRLTVL.

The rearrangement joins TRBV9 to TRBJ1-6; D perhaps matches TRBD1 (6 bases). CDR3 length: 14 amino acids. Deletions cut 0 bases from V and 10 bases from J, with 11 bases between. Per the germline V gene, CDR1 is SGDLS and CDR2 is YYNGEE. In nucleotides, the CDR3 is TGTGCCAGCAGCGTAGCAGGGGTTGAGTCACCCCTCCACTTT. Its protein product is CASSVAGVESPLHF.

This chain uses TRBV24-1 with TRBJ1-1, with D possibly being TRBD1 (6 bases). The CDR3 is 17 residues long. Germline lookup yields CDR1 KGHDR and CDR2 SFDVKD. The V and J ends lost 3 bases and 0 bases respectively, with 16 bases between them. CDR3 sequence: CATSDPTGFPVNTEAFF. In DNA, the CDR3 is TGTGCCACCAGTGATCCTACAGGGTTCCCTGTGAACACTGAAGCTTTCTTT.

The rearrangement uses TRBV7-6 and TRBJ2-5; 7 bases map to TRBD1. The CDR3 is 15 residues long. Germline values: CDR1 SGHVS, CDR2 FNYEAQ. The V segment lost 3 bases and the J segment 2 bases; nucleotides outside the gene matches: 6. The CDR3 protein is CASSLGSGGQETQYF. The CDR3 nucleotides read TGTGCCAGCAGCTTGGGATCAGGGGGACAAGAGACCCAGTACTTC.

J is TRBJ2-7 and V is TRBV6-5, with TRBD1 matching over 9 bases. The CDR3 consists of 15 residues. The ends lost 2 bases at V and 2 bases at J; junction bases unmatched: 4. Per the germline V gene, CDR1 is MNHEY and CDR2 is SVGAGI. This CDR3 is CASSYERQGAYEQYF. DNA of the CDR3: TGTGCCAGCAGTTACGAGCGACAGGGGGCCTACGAGCAGTACTTC.

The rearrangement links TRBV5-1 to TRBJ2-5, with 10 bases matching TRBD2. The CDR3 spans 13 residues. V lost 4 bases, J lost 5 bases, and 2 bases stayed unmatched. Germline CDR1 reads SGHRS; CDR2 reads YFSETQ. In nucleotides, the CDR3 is TGCGCCAGCAGCGTTAGCGGGGGGGAGACCCAGTACTTC. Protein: CASSVSGGETQYF.

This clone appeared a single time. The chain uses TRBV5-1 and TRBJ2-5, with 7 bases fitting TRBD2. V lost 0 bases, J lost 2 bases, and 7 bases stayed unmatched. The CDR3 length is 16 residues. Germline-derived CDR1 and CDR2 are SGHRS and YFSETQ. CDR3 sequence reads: CASSLGAGARQETQYF. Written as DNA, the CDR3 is TGCGCCAGCAGCTTGGGGGCGGGAGCAAGACAAGAGACCCAGTACTTC.

CDR3 DNA sequence: TGTGCCAGCAGTTTACTAGTTACCTACGAGCAGTACTTC. Protein: CASSLLVTYEQYF. The chain links TRBV6-2 or TRBV6-3 to TRBJ2-7; maybe TRBD2 (5 bases). CDR1 and CDR2 from the germline V gene are MNHEY and SVGEGT. This CDR3 is 13 amino acids long. The germline V and J ends were trimmed by 4 bases and 2 bases, with 9 bases remaining between them.

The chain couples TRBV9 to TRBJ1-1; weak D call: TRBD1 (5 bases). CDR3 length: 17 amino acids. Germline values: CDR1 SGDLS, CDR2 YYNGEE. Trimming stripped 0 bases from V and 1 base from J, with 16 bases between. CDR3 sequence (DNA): TGTGCCAGCAGCGTAGATATCCCTAGGGGTCAGAACACTGAAGCTTTCTTT. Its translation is CASSVDIPRGQNTEAFF.

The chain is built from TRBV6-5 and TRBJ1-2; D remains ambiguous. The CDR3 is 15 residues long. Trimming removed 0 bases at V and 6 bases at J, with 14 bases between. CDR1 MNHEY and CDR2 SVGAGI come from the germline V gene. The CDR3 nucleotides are TGTGCCAGCAGTTACTCGAGTGGGAGGGCGGATGGCTACACCTTC. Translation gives CASSYSSGRADGYTF.

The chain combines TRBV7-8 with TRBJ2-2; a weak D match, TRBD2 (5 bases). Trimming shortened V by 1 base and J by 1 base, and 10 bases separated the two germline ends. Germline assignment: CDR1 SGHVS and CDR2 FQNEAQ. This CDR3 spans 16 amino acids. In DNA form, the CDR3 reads TGTGCCAGCAGCTTAGGCCGCCGGGAGAACACCGGGGAGCTGTTTTTT. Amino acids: CASSLGRRENTGELFF.

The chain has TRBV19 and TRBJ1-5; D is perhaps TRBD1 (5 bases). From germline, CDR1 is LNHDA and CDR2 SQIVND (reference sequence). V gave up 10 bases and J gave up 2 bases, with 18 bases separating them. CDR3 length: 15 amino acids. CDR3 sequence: CATGVGGYGNQPQHF. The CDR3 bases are TGTGCCACAGGAGTGGGGGGGTACGGCAATCAGCCCCAGCATTTT.